The clone carrying this T cell receptor beta chain has more than one count but fewer than ten. These data come from a study of spatial heterogeneity in lung cancer. TCRdb analysed the 5' RACE reads with MiXCR anew, one entry per CDR3 protein. The table records 20,000 to 25,000 distinct CDR3 sequences, 4.6% of them present only once. The CDR3 totals 15 residues. The germline gives CDR1 LNHNV, CDR2 YYDKDF (reference sequence). J was trimmed by 0 bases and V by 4 bases; bases with no gene match: 6. Indicated time point: sample taken at primary tumor resection. Tumor, nontumor lung or frozen PBMC supplied whole RNA, sequenced without sorting.

The chain recombines TRBV15 with TRBJ2-7; the match to TRBD1 covers 7 bases. The specimen was PBMCs, collected at surgery. This clonotype was sampled from a male donor with early-stage non-small cell lung cancer. This CDR3 is CATSTRQGISYEQYF. CDR3 sequence (DNA): TGTGCCACCAGCACCCGACAGGGAATCTCCTACGAGCAGTACTTC.